The 11 T cell receptor beta chains in this list originate from one sample, sequenced in a study of OX40 agonist ivuxolimab in advanced cancers. The table came from immunoSEQ multiplex PCR; TCRdb's copy has only in-frame clones and leaves some out. The data show around 56,000 clones, 82% seen once. Sequenced material: CD4+ or CD8+ T cells sorted from blood, taken in a trial of the OX40 agonist ivuxolimab. Receptor source: an adult with an advanced solid tumor such as melanoma, head and neck, liver or kidney cancer.

This chain uses TRBV6-6 with TRBJ2-3; 7 bases map to TRBD2. Germline CDR1 is MNHNY and CDR2 is SVGAGI (reference sequence). Trimming took 1 base from V and 5 from J; bases not matched to a gene: 9. The CDR3 runs 16 residues. The DNA for the CDR3 is TGTGCCAGCAGTTACTGGAGGACTAGACGTGTAGATACGCAGTATTTT. It yields the protein CASSYWRTRRVDTQYF.

J is TRBJ2-3 and V is TRBV18, with D perhaps matching TRBD1 (6 bases). The germline gives CDR1 KGHSH, CDR2 LQKENI. V was clipped by 3 bases and J by 0 bases, with 7 bases between them. The CDR3 covers 14 residues. DNA for the CDR3: TGTGCCAGCTCACCGACAGGAAGCACAGATACGCAGTATTTT. The encoded protein is CASSPTGSTDTQYF.

The chain uses TRBV11-3 and TRBJ1-1; a possible D gene is TRBD1 (5 bases). V gave up 1 base and J gave up 8 bases, with 20 bases separating them. The germline V gene has CDR1 SGHNT and CDR2 YENEEA. This CDR3 is built from 16 residues. The chain's CDR3 is CASSLGYAVKGREAFF. The CDR3 region has the DNA TGTGCCAGCAGCTTAGGCTACGCGGTTAAGGGGCGGGAAGCTTTCTTT.

The chain has TRBV19 and TRBJ1-6; 11 nucleotides line up with TRBD1. The CDR3 is made up of 18 amino acids. The V gene end was trimmed by 3 bases and the J gene end by 6 bases; junction bases not matched to a gene: 10. The germline CDR1 and CDR2 sequences are LNHDA and SQIVND (reference sequence). CDR3 bases: TGTGCCAGTAGTATTAAAGCCTTGGGGACAGGGGGTAATTCACCCCTCCACTTT. It encodes CASSIKALGTGGNSPLHF.

The gene calls are TRBV28 and TRBJ2-7; D not resolved. The CDR3 has 11 residues. Germline V gene data show CDR1 as MDHEN and CDR2 as SYDVKM. The V end lost 3 bases, the J end lost 4 bases, and 4 bases lay between the germline ends. The CDR3 region has the DNA TGTGCCAGCAGTTTTTTTTACGAGCAGTACTTC. This gives the protein CASSFFYEQYF.

V is TRBV9 and J is TRBJ2-3; tentative D call: TRBD1 (6 bases). The CDR3 has 16 residues. The germline CDR1 and CDR2 sequences are SGDLS and YYNGEE. The germline V and J ends were trimmed by 4 bases and 0 bases, with 15 bases remaining between them. The CDR3 DNA reads TGTGCCAGCAGCTTAGGGACAACCCAGAGCACAGATACGCAGTATTTT. Encoded protein: CASSLGTTQSTDTQYF.

The chain links TRBV2 to TRBJ2-1; 15 positions agree with TRBD2. The germline V gene has CDR1 SNHLY and CDR2 FYNNEI. CDR3 length: 20 residues. V lost 6 bases, J lost 4 bases, and 16 bases stayed unmatched. The CDR3 DNA reads TGTGCCAGCAGCCCTTACGGACTAGCGGGAGGGTCCCTCACTTACAATGAGCAGTTCTTC. Residues: CASSPYGLAGGSLTYNEQFF.

This chain joins TRBV6-1 and TRBJ1-1; D gene ambiguous. Germline CDR1 and CDR2: MNHNS and SASEGT. The germline V and J ends were trimmed by 2 bases and 1 base, with 11 bases remaining between them. The CDR3 is 15 amino acids. The DNA of the CDR3 is TGTGCCAGCAGTGAACCGTCCGCTCCGAACACTGAAGCTTTCTTT. Its protein product is CASSEPSAPNTEAFF.

The gene calls are TRBV9 and TRBJ2-1; D is undetermined. Germline values: CDR1 SGDLS, CDR2 YYNGEE. Trimming removed 4 bases from V and 0 bases from J, with 14 bases in between. The CDR3 is 16 amino acids. For the CDR3, the DNA is TGTGCCAGCAGCCCCAGCTTTAGGAGCTCCTACAATGAGCAGTTCTTC. It is translated as CASSPSFRSSYNEQFF.

Here the CDR3 reads CASSVGRGDVYGYTF. DNA for the CDR3: TGTGCCAGCAGCGTAGGTCGGGGAGATGTTTATGGCTACACCTTC. J is TRBJ1-2 and V is TRBV9; no firm D call. The CDR3 runs to 15 residues. Germline lookup yields CDR1 SGDLS and CDR2 YYNGEE. Trimming stripped 0 bases from V and 5 bases from J, with 14 bases between.

This clone appeared once. The J gene is TRBJ1-1, the V gene TRBV9; 8 bases align to TRBD1. The V gene end was trimmed by 4 bases and the J gene end by 0 bases; junction bases not matched to a gene: 11. The CDR3 length is 17 residues. Germline V gene lookup returns CDR1 SGDLS and CDR2 YYNGEE. The CDR3 DNA sequence: TGTGCCAGCAGCCGCGACCAGGGGGCTTTAATGAACACTGAAGCTTTCTTT. Translating gives CASSRDQGALMNTEAFF. Together with reference TRBV9 and TRBJ1-1, the CDR3 gives the full variable domain: DSGVTQTPKHLITATGQRVTLRCSPRSGDLSVYWYQQSLDQGLQFLIQYYNGEERAKGNILERFSAQQFPDLHSELNLSSLELGDSALYFCASSRDQGALMNTEAFFGQGTRLTVV.